These T cell receptor beta chains were read from a single sample in a study of T-cell memory formation after mild COVID-19. MiXCR, applied by TCRdb to the 5' RACE reads, yields one record per CDR3 protein. The sample lists 350,000 to 400,000 distinct CDR3 sequences; around an eighth were seen once. Sequences were obtained from PBMCs or a T cell subset sorted from them (not recorded which). The source of these receptors is a man between 18 and 29 years old who had mild COVID-19 (a few samples of this study predate the infection). Cell type and time point are not known. Each CDR3 is given without its conserved first and last residue. Each record gives: J gene, V gene, CDR3 protein.

J: TRBJ1-5; V: TRBV13; CDR3: ASGDSRVGQPQH
J: TRBJ2-3; V: TRBV18; CDR3: ASSPTHNRDTQY
J: TRBJ2-1; V: TRBV6-1; CDR3: ASSEIGTNEQF
J: TRBJ1-1; V: TRBV9; CDR3: ASSVEPGLTNTEAF
J: TRBJ2-3; V: TRBV20-1; CDR3: SASGVDTQY
J: TRBJ2-5; V: TRBV15; CDR3: ATSRSGGRGETQY
J: TRBJ2-3; V: TRBV6-5; CDR3: ASSTLDDTQY
J: TRBJ2-7; V: TRBV12-3/TRBV12-4; CDR3: ASSWTGGLGYEQY
J: TRBJ2-7; V: TRBV2; CDR3: ASTPPGAYEQY
J: TRBJ2-5; V: TRBV7-9; CDR3: ASSAPTGGLETQY
J: TRBJ2-2; V: TRBV20-1; CDR3: SARVLGQGGKTGELF
J: TRBJ2-2; V: TRBV6-5; CDR3: ASSYRGRDTGELF
J: TRBJ1-2; V: TRBV11-2; CDR3: ASSFDRGRKRT
J: TRBJ1-1; V: TRBV12-3/TRBV12-4; CDR3: ASSLQDRGHKAEAF
J: TRBJ2-2; V: TRBV6-5; CDR3: ASTKLGVTGELF
J: TRBJ2-3; V: TRBV12-3/TRBV12-4; CDR3: ASSHLRDTQY
J: TRBJ2-2; V: TRBV5-1; CDR3: ASSPGQSTGELF
J: TRBJ2-1; V: TRBV29-1; CDR3: SVVASGDRSYNEQF
J: TRBJ2-3; V: TRBV27; CDR3: ASTRLLLGSSTDTQY
J: TRBJ2-1; V: TRBV5-1; CDR3: ARRTGPLDEQF
J: TRBJ2-7; V: TRBV12-3/TRBV12-4; CDR3: ASSVQGFSYEQY
J: TRBJ2-3; V: TRBV4-2; CDR3: ASSQGPSLGTDTQY
J: TRBJ1-1; V: TRBV9; CDR3: ASSVNPGQGGTEAF
J: TRBJ2-7; V: TRBV6-5; CDR3: ASSLSRKGPYEQY
J: TRBJ2-5; V: TRBV28; CDR3: ASSDYQETQY
J: TRBJ2-5; V: TRBV10-3; CDR3: AIRQGSGETQY
J: TRBJ2-3; V: TRBV11-2; CDR3: ASSFLVLGVDTQY
J: TRBJ2-7; V: TRBV29-1; CDR3: SVPTGENYEQY
J: TRBJ1-2; V: TRBV5-1; CDR3: ASSLHSQGAPGNYGYT
J: TRBJ2-2; V: TRBV12-3/TRBV12-4; CDR3: ASSQTVGQGELF
J: TRBJ1-1; V: TRBV7-7; CDR3: ASSPQGNTEAF
J: TRBJ2-1; V: TRBV5-6; CDR3: ASSLSQSPNEQF
J: TRBJ2-2; V: TRBV20-1; CDR3: SAEKQTGSGELF
J: TRBJ1-6; V: TRBV12-3/TRBV12-4; CDR3: ASRGRVLGNSPLH
J: TRBJ1-1; V: TRBV7-9; CDR3: ASSLASWEAF
J: TRBJ2-2; V: TRBV20-1; CDR3: SARDPGAGAHTGELF